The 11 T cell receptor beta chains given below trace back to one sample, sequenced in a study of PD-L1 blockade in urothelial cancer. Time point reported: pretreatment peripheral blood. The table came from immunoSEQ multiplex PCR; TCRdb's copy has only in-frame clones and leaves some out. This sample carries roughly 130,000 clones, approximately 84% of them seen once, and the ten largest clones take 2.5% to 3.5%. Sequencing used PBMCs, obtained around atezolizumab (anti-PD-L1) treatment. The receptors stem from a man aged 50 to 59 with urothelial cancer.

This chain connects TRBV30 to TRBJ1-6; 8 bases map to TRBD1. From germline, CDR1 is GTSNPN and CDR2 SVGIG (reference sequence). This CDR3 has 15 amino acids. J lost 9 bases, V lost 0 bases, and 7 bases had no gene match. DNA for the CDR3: TGTGCCTGGAGTGTGGGCAGGGGGCGCGGTTCACCCCTCCACTTT. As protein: CAWSVGRGRGSPLHF. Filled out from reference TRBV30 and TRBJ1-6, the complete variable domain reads SQTIHQWPATLVQPVGSPLSLECTVEGTSNPNLYWYRQAAGRGLQLLFYSVGIGQISSEVPQNLSASRPQDRQFILSSKKLLLSDSGFYLCAWSVGRGRGSPLHFGNGTRLTVT.

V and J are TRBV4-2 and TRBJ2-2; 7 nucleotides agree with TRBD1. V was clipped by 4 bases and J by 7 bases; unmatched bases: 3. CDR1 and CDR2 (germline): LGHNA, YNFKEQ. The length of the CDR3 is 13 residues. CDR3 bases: TGTGCCAGCAGCCGGAACAGGGGCGGGGAGCTGTTTTTT. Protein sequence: CASSRNRGGELFF.

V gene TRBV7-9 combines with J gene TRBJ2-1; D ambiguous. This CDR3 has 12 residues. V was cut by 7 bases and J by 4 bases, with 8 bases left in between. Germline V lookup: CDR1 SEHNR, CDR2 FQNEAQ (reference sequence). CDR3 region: CASTSTYNEQFF. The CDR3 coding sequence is TGTGCCAGCACCTCCACTTACAATGAGCAGTTCTTC.

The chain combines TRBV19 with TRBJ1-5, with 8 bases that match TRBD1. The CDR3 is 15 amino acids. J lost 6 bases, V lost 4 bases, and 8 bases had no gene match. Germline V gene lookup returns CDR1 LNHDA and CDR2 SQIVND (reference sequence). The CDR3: CASSTHTGGGQPQHF. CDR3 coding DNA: TGTGCCAGTAGTACCCACACAGGGGGGGGTCAGCCCCAGCATTTT.

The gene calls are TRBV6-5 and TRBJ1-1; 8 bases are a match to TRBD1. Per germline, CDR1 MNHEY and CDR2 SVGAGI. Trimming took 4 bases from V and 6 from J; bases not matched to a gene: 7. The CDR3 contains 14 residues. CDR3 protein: CASSLQGEMPEAFF. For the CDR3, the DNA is TGTGCCAGCAGTTTACAGGGGGAGATGCCTGAAGCTTTCTTT.

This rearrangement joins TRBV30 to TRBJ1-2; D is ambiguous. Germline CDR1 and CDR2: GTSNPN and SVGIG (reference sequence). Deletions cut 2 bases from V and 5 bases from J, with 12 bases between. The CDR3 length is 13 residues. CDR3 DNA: TGTGCCTGGAGTAGCAGGCCGGCGTATGGCTACACCTTC. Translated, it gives CAWSSRPAYGYTF.

The CDR3 is CSASLGYGYTF. CDR3 coding DNA: TGCAGTGCTAGTCTCGGCTATGGCTACACCTTC. V gene TRBV20-1 combines with J gene TRBJ1-2; D is unresolved. The CDR3 runs to 11 residues. The ends were cut back, 3 bases at V and 4 bases at J, with 6 bases in the middle. Germline CDR1 DFQATT, CDR2 SNEGSKA (reference sequence).

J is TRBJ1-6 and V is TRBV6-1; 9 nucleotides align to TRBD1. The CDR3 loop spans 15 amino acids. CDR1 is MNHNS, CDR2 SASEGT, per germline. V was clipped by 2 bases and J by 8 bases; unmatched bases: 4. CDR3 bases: TGTGCCAGCAGTGAACGGACAGGGGATTATTCACCCCTCCACTTT. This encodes CASSERTGDYSPLHF.

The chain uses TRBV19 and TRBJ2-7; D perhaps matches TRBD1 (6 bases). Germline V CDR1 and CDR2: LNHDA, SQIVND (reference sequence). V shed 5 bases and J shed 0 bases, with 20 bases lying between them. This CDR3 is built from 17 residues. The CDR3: CASSPSYTGPSSYEQYF. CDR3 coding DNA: TGTGCCAGTAGTCCTAGTTATACAGGGCCCTCCTCCTACGAGCAGTACTTC.

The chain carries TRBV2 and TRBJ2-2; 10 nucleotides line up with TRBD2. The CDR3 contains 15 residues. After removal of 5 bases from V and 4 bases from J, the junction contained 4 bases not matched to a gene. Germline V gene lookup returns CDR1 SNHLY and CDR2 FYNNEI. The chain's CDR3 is CASSLSGRATGELFF. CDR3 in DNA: TGTGCCAGCAGTTTGAGCGGGAGGGCCACCGGGGAGCTGTTTTTT.

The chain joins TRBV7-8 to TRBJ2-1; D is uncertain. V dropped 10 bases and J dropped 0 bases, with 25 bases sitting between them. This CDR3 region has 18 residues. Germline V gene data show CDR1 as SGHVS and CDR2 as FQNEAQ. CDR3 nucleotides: TGTGCCACCCATAACCGAGAATACAGCTCACTCTCCTACAATGAGCAGTTCTTC. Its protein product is CATHNREYSSLSYNEQFF.